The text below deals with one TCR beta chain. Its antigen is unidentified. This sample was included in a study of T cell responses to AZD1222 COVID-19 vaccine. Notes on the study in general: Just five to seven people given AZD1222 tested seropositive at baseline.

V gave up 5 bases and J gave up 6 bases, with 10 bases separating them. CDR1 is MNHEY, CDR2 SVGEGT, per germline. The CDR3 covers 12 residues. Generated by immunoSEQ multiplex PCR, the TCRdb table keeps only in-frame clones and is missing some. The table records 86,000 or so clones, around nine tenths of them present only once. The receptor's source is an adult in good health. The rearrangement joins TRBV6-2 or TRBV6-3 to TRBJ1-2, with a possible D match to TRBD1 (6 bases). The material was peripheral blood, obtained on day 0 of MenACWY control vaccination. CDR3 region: CASSLSGDGYTF. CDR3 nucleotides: TGTGCCAGCAGTCTCTCAGGGGATGGCTACACCTTC.